This TCR beta chain was recorded in a study of T cells in localized non-small cell lung cancer. Trimming pared 7 bases from V and 4 bases from J, leaving 16 bases between. CDR1 and CDR2 (germline): MNHNS, SASEGT. The CDR3 is made up of 15 amino acids. Assay used: immunoSEQ multiplex PCR; TCRdb lists only in-frame clones, some missing. The data show around 70,000 clones, approximately 84% seen once. This TCR was recovered from a female donor older than 55 with stage I lung adenocarcinoma. This chain connects TRBV6-1 to TRBJ2-2; D possibly corresponds to TRBD2 (7 bases). The sequenced sample was peripheral blood, obtained before any cancer treatment. CDR3 amino acids: CASNSGGRFTGELFF. The CDR3 DNA reads TGTGCCAGCAATTCCGGGGGGCGCTTCACCGGGGAGCTGTTTTTT.